Detailed here is one T cell receptor (beta chain). This clonotype was observed many times. Which antigen it targets is not known. Base-call qualities are not available, and no considerably larger clone is one nucleotide away. This record belongs to a study of T cell repertoires in cytomegalovirus infection (dated by TCRdb to about 2019). Study-level background: Because public TCR beta signatures pointed to carriage of CMV infection together with the matching HLA type, the HLA type of each donor mattered for the analysis.

What the research found in general, with its limitations: The ex vivo response was dominated by HLA-C-restricted CMV-specific TCR beta clonotypes, and the single most frequent clonotype in two of eight donors was supplied by these HLA-C-restricted clonotypes. Carriers of CMV infection plus the relevant HLA type were discriminated by the cumulative frequency of public TCR beta family members in the study cohort and in an independent roughly 350-donor cohort.

Taken from the germline V gene, the CDR1 and CDR2 loops are SGHDT and YYEEEE. Including cysteine and phenylalanine, the CDR3 has 15 amino acids. The retained sequence is limited to the CDR3, 45 bases, with the frame set at the first base. At the junction V is shortened by 3 bases and J by 2 bases, with 9 bases in between. Sequencer: Illumina HiSeq 1500. TCRdb passed the public sequencing reads through fastp at Q25 and MiXCR, retaining productive beta sequences. Every entry covers one CDR3 protein and lists the most common genes and DNA from its rows. The sample profile shows 290,000 or so distinct CDR3 sequences; around 9.1% of them were found once. Over 2.5% of the sample is in the top ten clones.

The sample was PBMCs. The TCR originated in a human donor in good health (CMV status not recorded). Some clones in this sample may be carry-over from other donors' samples. The chain was built from TRBV5-6 and TRBJ2-6, with no confident D gene call. The sequenced DNA: TGTGCCAGCAGCTCCGGATTACCTGGGGCCAACGTCCTGACTTTC. This is translated as CASSSGLPGANVLTF. Reference TRBV5-6 and TRBJ2-6 proteins supply the regions before and after the CDR3; the full variable domain is: DAGVTQSPTHLIKTRGQQVTLRCSPKSGHDTVSWYQQALGQGPQFIFQYYEEEERQRGNFPDRFSGHQFPNYSSELNVNALLLGDSALYLCASSSGLPGANVLTFGAGSRLTVL.